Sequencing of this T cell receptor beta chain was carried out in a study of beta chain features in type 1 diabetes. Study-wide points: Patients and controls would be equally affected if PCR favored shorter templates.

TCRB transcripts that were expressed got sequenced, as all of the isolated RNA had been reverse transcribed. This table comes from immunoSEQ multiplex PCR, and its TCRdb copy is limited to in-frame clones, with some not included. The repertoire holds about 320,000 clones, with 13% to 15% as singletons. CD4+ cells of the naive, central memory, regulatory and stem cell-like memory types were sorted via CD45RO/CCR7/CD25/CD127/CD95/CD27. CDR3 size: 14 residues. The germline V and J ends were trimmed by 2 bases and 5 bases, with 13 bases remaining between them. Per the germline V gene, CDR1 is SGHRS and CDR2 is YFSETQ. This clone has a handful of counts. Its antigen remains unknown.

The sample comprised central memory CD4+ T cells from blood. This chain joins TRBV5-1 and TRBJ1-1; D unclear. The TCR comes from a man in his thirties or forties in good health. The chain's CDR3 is CASSLRGRTTEAFF. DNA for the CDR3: TGCGCCAGCAGCTTAAGAGGGCGGACTACTGAAGCTTTCTTT.